This T cell receptor (beta chain) was identified in a study of CD8 T cells in Susac syndrome. An amount of RNA that ranged from about 0.45 to 1 ug was reverse transcribed with random hexamers. The authors amplified TCR beta CDR3 across 54 Vbeta and 13 Jbeta using immunoSEQ multiplex PCR. TCRdb analysed the immunoSEQ multiplex PCR reads with MiXCR anew, one entry per CDR3 protein. The table has some 190,000 distinct CDR3 sequences, 90% to 95% seen once. CDR1 and CDR2 (germline): SGHTA, FQGNSA. The V gene end was trimmed by 3 bases and the J gene end by 5 bases; junction bases not matched to a gene: 6. The CDR3 covers 14 residues.

The chain employs TRBV7-2 and TRBJ1-2; 7 bases line up with TRBD1. The sample taken for sequencing was CD4+ T cells from PBMCs. This TCR was recovered from a human donor in good health. The CDR3 nucleotides are TGTGCCAGCAGCTTTGATCAGGGGGGTTATGGCTACACCTTC. It yields the protein CASSFDQGGYGYTF.